Presented here are 20 T cell receptor beta chains from one specimen sequenced in a study of shared clonotypes between healthy human individuals. The repertoire was sequenced with immunoSEQ multiplex PCR; TCRdb's copy has only in-frame clones and lacks some. The sample records roughly 500,000 clones, more than 75% being singletons. The specimen was PBMCs. These receptors were collected from a woman in her forties in good health. Some clones in this sample may be carry-over from other donors' samples.

The genes are TRBV7-2 and TRBJ2-5, with D hard to call. Trimming cost V 4 bases and J 4 bases, with 4 bases left between them. CDR1 is SGHTA and CDR2 is FQGNSA in the germline V gene. The length of the CDR3 is 11 residues. This CDR3 is CASSSIETQYF. CDR3 DNA: TGTGCCAGCAGCTCAATAGAGACCCAGTACTTC.

This chain uses TRBV30 with TRBJ1-3; no firm D call. This CDR3 is 14 amino acids long. Germline CDR1 and CDR2: GTSNPN and SVGIG (reference sequence). Trimming cost V 0 bases and J 3 bases, with 9 bases left between them. In DNA, the CDR3 is TGTGCCTGGAGTGTGAACATATTTGGAAACACCATATATTTT. Amino acids: CAWSVNIFGNTIYF.

The rearrangement links TRBV10-1 to TRBJ1-1; possibly TRBD1 for D (5 bases). This CDR3 has 13 amino acids. V was cut by 6 bases and J by 2 bases, with 10 bases left in between. Looked up from germline, CDR1 is WNHNN and CDR2 is SYGVQD (reference sequence). The CDR3 protein is CASSPDSNTEAFF. CDR3 sequence (DNA): TGCGCCAGCAGCCCCGACAGCAACACTGAAGCTTTCTTT.

The rearrangement links TRBV5-1 to TRBJ2-3; tentative D call: TRBD1 (7 bases). Per germline, CDR1 SGHRS and CDR2 YFSETQ. The V and J ends lost 0 bases and 2 bases respectively, with 10 bases between them. The CDR3 runs 15 residues. The CDR3 is CASSLGGTDTDTQYF. The CDR3 bases are TGCGCCAGCAGCTTGGGCGGGACAGACACAGATACGCAGTATTTT.

For this clone: Since a much larger clone is just one base distant, this may be a read error. This chain joins TRBV28 and TRBJ1-2; D possibly corresponds to TRBD1 (5 bases). In germline, CDR1 is MDHEN, CDR2 SYDVKM. The ends were cut back, 2 bases at V and 4 bases at J, with 17 bases in the middle. This CDR3 contains 16 residues. CDR3 in amino acids: CASSLGMRGWTYGYTF. CDR3 DNA sequence: TGTGCCAGCAGTTTAGGGATGAGGGGATGGACCTATGGCTACACCTTC.

The rearrangement joins TRBV6-5 to TRBJ1-2, with D hard to call. CDR3 length: 15 amino acids. Germline V gene lookup returns CDR1 MNHEY and CDR2 SVGAGI. V lost 2 bases, J lost 7 bases, and 17 bases lay in between. The chain's CDR3 is CASSYTGRPPLGYTF. CDR3 nucleotide sequence: TGTGCCAGCAGTTACACGGGCAGGCCTCCACTTGGCTACACCTTC.

The chain carries TRBV11-3 and TRBJ2-1; no clear D. The CDR3 has 13 amino acids. V dropped 2 bases and J dropped 5 bases, with 7 bases sitting between them. Germline V gene data show CDR1 as SGHNT and CDR2 as YENEEA. CDR3 in amino acids: CASSLSRNNEQFF. Here the CDR3 DNA reads TGTGCCAGCAGCTTAAGCAGAAACAATGAGCAGTTCTTC.

The rearrangement uses TRBV5-1 and TRBJ2-1, with D perhaps matching TRBD2 (6 bases). The CDR3 is made up of 16 amino acids. CDR1 is SGHRS, CDR2 YFSETQ, per germline. V lost 0 bases and J lost 7, with 17 bases in between. In DNA form, the CDR3 reads TGCGCCAGCAGCTTGGTCGCGGGATCTCTTTTTAATGAGCAGTTCTTC. Protein product: CASSLVAGSLFNEQFF. Complete variable domain (other parts from reference TRBV5-1 and TRBJ2-1): KAGVTQTPRYLIKTRGQQVTLSCSPISGHRSVSWYQQTPGQGLQFLFEYFSETQRNKGNFPGRFSGRQFSNSRSEMNVSTLELGDSALYLCASSLVAGSLFNEQFFGPGTRLTVL.

The V and J genes are TRBV11-2 and TRBJ2-2; D might be TRBD2 (6 bases). The V gene lost 5 bases and the J gene lost 7 bases, with 14 bases spanning the gap. Germline-derived CDR1 and CDR2 are SGHAT and FQNNGV. The CDR3 loop spans 14 amino acids. The CDR3 DNA follows: TGTGCCAGCAGCCTTGGAGGGAGTGTCGGGGAGCTGTTTTTT. Protein: CASSLGGSVGELFF.

The CDR3 DNA sequence: TGTGCCATCAGTGAGTCTTGGACAGGGAACTACGAGCAGTACTTC. Translated: CAISESWTGNYEQYF. V usage is TRBV10-3 and J usage is TRBJ2-7; TRBD1 agrees at 8 bases. Losses at the gene ends were 0 bases for V and 3 bases for J; bases not matched to a gene: 4. The CDR3 is 15 residues long. In germline, CDR1 is ENHRY, CDR2 SYGVKD.

The chain combines TRBV5-4 with TRBJ2-1, with 8 bases matching TRBD2. Unmatched junction bases numbered 8, after V lost 4 bases and J lost 5 bases. Germline V gives CDR1 SGHNT, CDR2 YYREEE (reference sequence). The CDR3 extends over 15 amino acids. The CDR3 spells CASSLGLAYNNEQFF. As DNA, the CDR3 is TGTGCCAGCAGCCTCGGACTAGCTTACAACAATGAGCAGTTCTTC.

In its sample, this clone was seen a few times. This rearrangement joins TRBV6-1 to TRBJ2-5; TRBD1 or TRBD2 may be the D gene (7 bases each). Between the trimmed V and J ends, which lost 3 bases and 11 bases, there was a span of 22 bases. CDR3 length equals 15 residues. Germline CDR1 is MNHNS and CDR2 is SASEGT. This chain's CDR3 is CASSEGFGDSGEQYF. The CDR3 DNA reads as TGTGCCAGCAGTGAGGGATTCGGGGACAGCGGGGAGCAGTACTTC.

As for this clone: The sample contains more than one DNA sequence encoding this CDR3. J is TRBJ2-2 and V is TRBV27; either TRBD1 or TRBD2 may fit D (5 bases each). Germline CDR1 MNHEY, CDR2 SMNVEV (reference sequence). The CDR3 covers 14 residues. Trimming removed 6 bases from V and 1 base from J, with 9 bases in between. The CDR3 spells CASRRGRNTGELFF. The CDR3 DNA sequence: TGTGCCAGCAGGAGGGGACGGAACACCGGGGAGCTGTTTTTT.

The gene calls are TRBV27 and TRBJ1-2, with 7 positions matching TRBD1. Per the germline V gene, CDR1 is MNHEY and CDR2 is SMNVEV (reference sequence). Trimming at V came to 2 bases and at J to 4 bases, leaving 7 bases not matched to a gene. This CDR3 has 15 amino acids. The DNA for the CDR3 is TGTGCCAGCAGTTTAAGGGGGACAGACACCTATGGCTACACCTTC. The encoded protein is CASSLRGTDTYGYTF.

The chain links TRBV18 to TRBJ2-7; D perhaps matches TRBD2 (6 bases). The CDR3 length is 14 residues. V lost 7 bases, J lost 0 bases, and 13 bases lay in between. In germline, CDR1 is KGHSH, CDR2 LQKENI. CDR3 sequence reads: CASCRDGSSYEQYF. The CDR3 DNA reads as TGTGCCAGCTGCCGAGACGGGAGCTCCTACGAGCAGTACTTC.

This clone came up once. A much more abundant neighbour one base away suggests this may be a read error. Lacking the conserved final phenylalanine or tryptophan, this CDR3 likely reflects a read error. This chain links TRBV18 with TRBJ1-1, with 9 bases lining up with TRBD1. From germline, CDR1 is KGHSH and CDR2 LQKENI. This CDR3 has 13 amino acids. Losses at the gene ends were 3 bases for V and 4 bases for J; bases not matched to a gene: 0. As DNA, the CDR3 is TGTGCCAGCTCACCGGGACAGGGCACTGAAGCTTTCTCT. Translation gives CASSPGQGTEAFS.

In the case of this clone: Other DNA sequences in the same sample also yield this CDR3. The chain recombines TRBV5-1 with TRBJ2-5, with 8 bases fitting TRBD1. With 0 bases clipped from V and 5 bases from J, the junction kept 3 bases outside the gene matches. The CDR3 spans 14 residues. Germline CDR1 reads SGHRS; CDR2 reads YFSETQ. CDR3 sequence reads: CASSLADREETQYF. The CDR3 DNA reads as TGCGCCAGCAGCTTGGCGGACAGGGAGGAGACCCAGTACTTC.

This clone was seen more than once but under ten times. The V gene is TRBV28, the J gene TRBJ2-1, with a tentative D call TRBD1 (6 bases). The CDR3 loop spans 14 amino acids. The V end lost 5 bases, the J end lost 4 bases, and 12 bases lay between the germline ends. CDR1 MDHEN and CDR2 SYDVKM come from the germline V gene. The CDR3 protein is CASSLGQFYNEQFF. CDR3 in DNA: TGTGCCAGCAGTCTCGGACAGTTTTACAATGAGCAGTTCTTC.

A few counts support this clone. The rearrangement uses TRBV7-2 and TRBJ2-3; D is unclear. V gave up 5 bases and J gave up 2 bases, with 5 bases separating them. CDR3 length equals 12 residues. The germline CDR1 and CDR2 sequences are SGHTA and FQGNSA. Here the CDR3 DNA reads TGTGCCAGCAGCCCTTACACAGATACGCAGTATTTT. Translated: CASSPYTDTQYF.

The chain is built from TRBV6-1 and TRBJ2-7, with D perhaps matching TRBD1 or TRBD2 (7 bases each). The CDR3 is made up of 15 amino acids. Germline lookup yields CDR1 MNHNS and CDR2 SASEGT. The ends were cut back, 1 base at V and 2 bases at J, with 12 bases in the middle. CDR3 sequence: CASSEGEGAAYEQYF. The CDR3 DNA follows: TGTGCCAGCAGTGAAGGGGAGGGGGCAGCCTACGAGCAGTACTTC.